This is a list of T cell receptor beta chains from one sample in a study of T cell responses to AZD1222 COVID-19 vaccine. Profiled with immunoSEQ multiplex PCR; TCRdb holds only in-frame clones, not every one. Here the sample spans around 120,000 clones, around 90% being singletons. This specimen consisted of peripheral blood, obtained on day 0 of MenACWY control vaccination. These TCRs come from an adult in good health. CDR3s include the opening cysteine and the closing phenylalanine or tryptophan. A D gene is named only where the DNA matches it firmly. Some rows have no size entry. The others give once, few or many, or a class for an expanded clone.

D: .; J: TRBJ2-7; V: TRBV28; size: .; DNA: TGTGCCAGCAGTTTACCCCCCTCCGGCCACGAGCAGTACTTC; CDR3: CASSLPPSGHEQYF
D: .; J: TRBJ2-7; V: TRBV11-1; size: .; DNA: TGTGCCAGCAGCTTAACCATGATCGACGAGCAGTACTTC; CDR3: CASSLTMIDEQYF
D: TRBD1; J: TRBJ1-2; V: TRBV6-1; size: once; DNA: TGTGCCAGCAGTGAACCGGGGACAGGGAACTATGGCTACACCTTC; CDR3: CASSEPGTGNYGYTF
D: TRBD2; J: TRBJ2-7; V: TRBV5-1; size: .; DNA: TGCGCCAGCAGCCCCGGGACTAGCGGGAGCTTCCGGGGGAACGAGCAGTACTTC; CDR3: CASSPGTSGSFRGNEQYF
D: .; J: TRBJ2-2; V: TRBV3-1/TRBV3-2; size: .; DNA: TGTGCCAGCAGCCACCTGAGAGGTTCTAACACCGGGGAGCTGTTTTTT; CDR3: CASSHLRGSNTGELFF
D: TRBD1; J: TRBJ2-1; V: TRBV20-1; size: .; DNA: TGCAGTGCTAATGACAGGGGCCTCACTGTCTCCTACAATGAGCAGTTCTTC; CDR3: CSANDRGLTVSYNEQFF
D: .; J: TRBJ2-5; V: TRBV28; size: .; DNA: TGTGCCAGCAGTCTACAGGGTGGGCAAGAGACCCAGTACTTC; CDR3: CASSLQGGQETQYF
D: TRBD1; J: TRBJ1-4; V: TRBV4-1; size: .; DNA: TGCGCCAGCAGCCAAGGGGGACAGTCTAATGAAAAACTGTTTTTT; CDR3: CASSQGGQSNEKLFF
D: .; J: TRBJ1-5; V: TRBV27; size: .; DNA: TGTGCCAGCAGGTGGATAGGGGCAAGTAATCAGCCCCAGCATTTT; CDR3: CASRWIGASNQPQHF
D: TRBD2; J: TRBJ2-1; V: TRBV5-1; size: .; DNA: TGCGCCAGCAGCTTGACTAGCGGGAGTGGTAATGAGCAGTTCTTC; CDR3: CASSLTSGSGNEQFF
D: .; J: TRBJ1-3; V: TRBV6-5; size: once; DNA: TGTGCCAGCGGGGGGACAAGCAACTCTGGAAACACCATATATTTT; CDR3: CASGGTSNSGNTIYF
D: .; J: TRBJ1-5; V: TRBV28; size: .; DNA: TGTGCCAGCAGTTTCCGAAGGGGGGCGGGGGTTAGCAATCAGCCCCAGCATTTT; CDR3: CASSFRRGAGVSNQPQHF
D: TRBD2; J: TRBJ2-7; V: TRBV6-5; size: .; DNA: TGTGCCAGCAGCCGGGGGGGGCAGCAGTACTTC; CDR3: CASSRGGQQYF
D: .; J: TRBJ2-1; V: TRBV9; size: .; DNA: TGTGCCAGCAGCTCGACTTACAATGAGCAGTTCTTC; CDR3: CASSSTYNEQFF
D: .; J: TRBJ1-1; V: TRBV9; size: once; DNA: TGTGCCAGCAGCGTTGGTGACCATGCCACTGAAGCTTTCTTT; CDR3: CASSVGDHATEAFF
D: TRBD1; J: TRBJ2-3; V: TRBV24-1; size: .; DNA: TGTGCCACCAGTGGAGCAGGGGGCGCAGATACGCAGTATTTT; CDR3: CATSGAGGADTQYF
D: .; J: TRBJ1-1; V: TRBV9; size: .; DNA: TGTGCCAGCAGCGGACATAACACTGAAGCTTTCTTT; CDR3: CASSGHNTEAFF
D: .; J: TRBJ1-3; V: TRBV7-6; size: .; DNA: TGTGCCAGCAGCCCATCAACCGGGACCTCTGGAAACACCATATATTTT; CDR3: CASSPSTGTSGNTIYF
D: .; J: TRBJ2-2; V: TRBV19; size: .; DNA: TGTGCCAGTAGTATTGGTGTCAAAACGAACACCGGGGAGCTGTTTTTT; CDR3: CASSIGVKTNTGELFF
D: .; J: TRBJ1-4; V: TRBV28; size: .; DNA: TGTGCCAGCACCGAAGAGGAAGGGGTGGCAACTAATGAAAAACTGTTTTTT; CDR3: CASTEEEGVATNEKLFF
D: .; J: TRBJ1-2; V: TRBV5-4; size: .; DNA: TGTGCCAGCAGCTTGGGGATAGCGGATTATGGCTACACCTTC; CDR3: CASSLGIADYGYTF
D: .; J: TRBJ2-2; V: TRBV12-3/TRBV12-4; size: .; DNA: TGTGCCAGCAGCCCTTGGGGCACCGGGGAGCTGTTTTTT; CDR3: CASSPWGTGELFF
D: .; J: TRBJ1-4; V: TRBV27; size: .; DNA: TGTGCCAGCAGCCCTAAAAGGGGCCAGGAAAAACTGTTTTTT; CDR3: CASSPKRGQEKLFF
D: .; J: TRBJ1-2; V: TRBV19; size: .; DNA: TGTGCCAGTAGGAGGAAAGGAGCTAACTATGGCTACACCTTC; CDR3: CASRRKGANYGYTF
D: TRBD1; J: TRBJ2-7; V: TRBV28; size: .; DNA: TGTGCCAGCAGTCGGACAGGTGCCTACGAGCAGTACTTC; CDR3: CASSRTGAYEQYF
D: .; J: TRBJ2-6; V: TRBV7-9; size: .; DNA: TGTGCCAGCAGCTACAGAAACTCTGGGGCCAACGTCCTGACTTTC; CDR3: CASSYRNSGANVLTF
D: .; J: TRBJ1-5; V: TRBV19; size: few; DNA: TGTGCCAGTAGACCCGATACCTATAGCAATCAGCCCCAGCATTTT; CDR3: CASRPDTYSNQPQHF
D: TRBD1; J: TRBJ2-2; V: TRBV9; size: once; DNA: TGTGCCAGCAGCGTAGGGCTGTCCGTTGGACAGGGGGCGGACACCGGGGAGCTGTTTTTT; CDR3: CASSVGLSVGQGADTGELFF
D: .; J: TRBJ2-2; V: TRBV6-2/TRBV6-3; size: once; DNA: TGTGCCAGCAGTCACAAAAAAGCTGGACTCTCCCCCTCAGCCGGGGAGCTGTTTTTT; CDR3: CASSHKKAGLSPSAGELFF
D: TRBD2; J: TRBJ2-3; V: TRBV18; size: .; DNA: TGTGCCAGCTCACCTCGGACTAGCGGGAGAACAGATACGCAGTATTTT; CDR3: CASSPRTSGRTDTQYF
D: .; J: TRBJ1-6; V: TRBV7-9; size: .; DNA: TGTGCCAGCAGCGAGCGGGCGACACCCCTCCACTTT; CDR3: CASSERATPLHF
D: TRBD1; J: TRBJ1-6; V: TRBV3-1/TRBV3-2; size: once; DNA: TGTGCCAGCAGCCAAGGCAGGGGGCAGAATTCACCCCTCCACTTT; CDR3: CASSQGRGQNSPLHF
D: .; J: TRBJ2-7; V: TRBV7-3; size: once; DNA: TGTGCCAGCAGCTTATCGAGGGGTAGCCGCTCCCCAAAGCAGTACTTC; CDR3: CASSLSRGSRSPKQYF
D: .; J: TRBJ2-3; V: TRBV5-4; size: .; DNA: TGTGCCAGCAACATCGCGCTCGGTTCCCAGGGAGCAGATACGCAGTATTTT; CDR3: CASNIALGSQGADTQYF
D: .; J: TRBJ1-1; V: TRBV6-5; size: few; DNA: TGTGCCAGCAGTTACCTCTCAGGGATGAGCACTGAAGCTTTCTTT; CDR3: CASSYLSGMSTEAFF
D: .; J: TRBJ1-2; V: TRBV5-5; size: .; DNA: TGTGCCAGCAGCTTGGCTCGCGGACAGTTAGGGTATGGCTACACCTTC; CDR3: CASSLARGQLGYGYTF
D: TRBD2; J: TRBJ2-3; V: TRBV9; size: .; DNA: TGTGCCAGCGCGAGTAGCGGGAACCGGGCGGATACGCAGTATTTT; CDR3: CASASSGNRADTQYF
D: TRBD2; J: TRBJ2-1; V: TRBV5-1; size: .; DNA: TGCGCCAGCAGCCAATCCCAGCTAGCGGGAGTTTACAATGAGCAGTTCTTC; CDR3: CASSQSQLAGVYNEQFF
D: .; J: TRBJ1-6; V: TRBV6-1; size: .; DNA: TGTGCCAGCAGTGAAGGGGGTAGTGCCTATAATTCACCCCTCCACTTT; CDR3: CASSEGGSAYNSPLHF
D: .; J: TRBJ2-7; V: TRBV5-4; size: .; DNA: TGTGCCAGCAGCCGCCAGGGCGCGAGCTCCTACGAGCAGTACTTC; CDR3: CASSRQGASSYEQYF
D: .; J: TRBJ1-1; V: TRBV28; size: .; DNA: TGTGCCAGCGCCCGGGAGGGGGGGCTTGGTTATACTGAAGCTTTCTTT; CDR3: CASAREGGLGYTEAFF
D: TRBD1; J: TRBJ1-6; V: TRBV2; size: .; DNA: TGTGCCAGCAGTTGGAGACAGGGGGCGAGCCCCTATAATTCACCCCTCCACTTT; CDR3: CASSWRQGASPYNSPLHF
D: .; J: TRBJ1-5; V: TRBV28; size: .; DNA: TGTGCCAGCAGTTCACCCCCCGTCAGGGGACTAAAAGGCAATCAGCCCCAGCATTTT; CDR3: CASSSPPVRGLKGNQPQHF
D: .; J: TRBJ2-3; V: TRBV28; size: .; DNA: TGTGCCAGCAGTTTTAACATAGCGGCCCTCACAGATACGCAGTATTTT; CDR3: CASSFNIAALTDTQYF
D: TRBD2; J: TRBJ2-3; V: TRBV5-1; size: .; DNA: TGCGCCAGCAGACCGGGACTAGCGGGAGTGTCGTTGGCAGATACGCAGTATTTT; CDR3: CASRPGLAGVSLADTQYF
D: TRBD2; J: TRBJ2-5; V: TRBV10-3; size: .; DNA: TGTGCCATCAGTGGCCACTCCGGGACTAGGGAGGAGACCCAGTACTTC; CDR3: CAISGHSGTREETQYF
D: .; J: TRBJ2-1; V: TRBV27; size: .; DNA: TGTGCCAGCAGTTTCCAAAATGCTTACGATGAGCAGTTCTTC; CDR3: CASSFQNAYDEQFF
D: .; J: TRBJ2-5; V: TRBV2; size: .; DNA: TGTGCCAGCAGTGGGCTTGGCTTCGAAGAGACCCAGTACTTC; CDR3: CASSGLGFEETQYF
D: TRBD1; J: TRBJ1-2; V: TRBV25-1; size: .; DNA: TGTGCCAGCAGGGGACAGGGGAAACAGTCTAACTATGGCTACACCTTC; CDR3: CASRGQGKQSNYGYTF
D: TRBD1; J: TRBJ2-3; V: TRBV5-4; size: .; DNA: TGTGCCAGCAGCACATGGACAGGAAGGGGCACGCAGTATTTT; CDR3: CASSTWTGRGTQYF
D: TRBD2; J: TRBJ2-3; V: TRBV3-1/TRBV3-2; size: .; DNA: TGTGCCAGCAGCCAAGGGACTAGCGGGACGGCGACAGATACGCAGTATTTT; CDR3: CASSQGTSGTATDTQYF
D: .; J: TRBJ1-5; V: TRBV21-1; size: .; DNA: TGTGTCAATCAGCCCCAGCATTTT; CDR3: CVNQPQHF